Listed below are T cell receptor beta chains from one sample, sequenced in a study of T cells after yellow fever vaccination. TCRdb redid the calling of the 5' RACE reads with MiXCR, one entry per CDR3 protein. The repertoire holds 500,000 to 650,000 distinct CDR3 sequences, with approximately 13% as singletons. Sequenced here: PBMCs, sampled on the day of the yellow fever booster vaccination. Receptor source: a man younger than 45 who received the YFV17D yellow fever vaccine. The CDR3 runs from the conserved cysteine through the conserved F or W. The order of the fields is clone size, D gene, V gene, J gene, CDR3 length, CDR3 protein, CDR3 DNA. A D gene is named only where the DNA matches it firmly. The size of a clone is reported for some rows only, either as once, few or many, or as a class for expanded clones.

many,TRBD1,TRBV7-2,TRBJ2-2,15,CASSVRDRGTGELFF,TGTGCCAGCAGCGTCCGGGACAGGGGGACCGGGGAGCTGTTTTTT
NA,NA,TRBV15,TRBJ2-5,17,CATSRELGDGSPETQYF,TGTGCCACCAGCAGAGAGCTTGGCGACGGGAGTCCGGAGACCCAGTACTTC
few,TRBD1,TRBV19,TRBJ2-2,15,CASSAPGQATGELFF,TGTGCCAGTAGTGCTCCGGGACAGGCAACCGGGGAGCTGTTTTTT
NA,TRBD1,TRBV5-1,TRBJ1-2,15,CASRLNAGGDYGYTF,TGCGCCAGCAGGTTGAACGCAGGGGGCGACTATGGCTACACCTTC
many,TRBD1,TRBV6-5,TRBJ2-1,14,CASMGQSSYNEQFF,TGTGCCAGCATGGGACAGAGCTCCTACAATGAGCAGTTCTTC
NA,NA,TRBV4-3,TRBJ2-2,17,CASSQDPEGGNTGELFF,TGCGCCAGCAGCCAAGATCCGGAGGGGGGGAACACCGGGGAGCTGTTTTTT
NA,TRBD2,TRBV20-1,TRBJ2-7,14,CSARDASGSGEQYF,TGCAGTGCTAGAGATGCCAGCGGGAGTGGTGAGCAGTACTTC
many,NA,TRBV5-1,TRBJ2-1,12,CASSLYNNEQFF,TGCGCCAGCAGCCTTTATAACAATGAGCAGTTCTTC
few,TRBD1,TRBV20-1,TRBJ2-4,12,CSAEDRQNIQYF,TGCAGTGCTGAGGACAGGCAAAACATTCAGTACTTC
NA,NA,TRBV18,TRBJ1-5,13,CASSAEGNQPQHF,TGTGCCAGCTCGGCGGAGGGGAATCAGCCCCAGCATTTT
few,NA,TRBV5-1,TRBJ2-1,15,CASSFGDREANEQFF,TGCGCCAGCAGCTTTGGAGACAGGGAGGCCAATGAGCAGTTCTTC
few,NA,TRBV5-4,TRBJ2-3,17,CASSLGGSDPSTDTQYF,TGTGCCAGCAGCTTGGGGGGGAGCGATCCAAGCACAGATACGCAGTATTTT
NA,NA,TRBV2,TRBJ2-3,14,CASSESLPADTRYF,TGTGCCAGCAGTGAAAGTCTTCCCGCAGATACGCGGTATTTT
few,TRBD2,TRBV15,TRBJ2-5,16,CATSGGTSGNAETQYF,TGTGCCACCAGCGGGGGGACTAGCGGGAATGCGGAGACCCAGTACTTC
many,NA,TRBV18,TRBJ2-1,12,CASSQAGSRKFF,TGTGCCAGCTCCCAGGCCGGGAGTCGAAAGTTCTTC
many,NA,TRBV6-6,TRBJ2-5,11,CASTVGETQYF,TGTGCCAGCACGGTCGGGGAGACCCAGTACTTC
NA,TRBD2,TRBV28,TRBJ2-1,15,CASLEEAGGGNEQFF,TGTGCCAGCCTTGAGGAGGCGGGAGGGGGGAATGAGCAGTTCTTC
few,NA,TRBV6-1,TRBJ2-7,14,CASRWLRGPYEQYF,TGTGCCAGCAGGTGGTTAAGGGGCCCCTACGAGCAGTACTTC
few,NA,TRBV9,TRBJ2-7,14,CASSFAGFPYEQYF,TGTGCCAGCAGCTTCGCGGGGTTCCCCTACGAGCAGTACTTC
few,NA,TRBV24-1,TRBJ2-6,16,CATSDAGASGANVLTF,TGTGCCACCAGTGATGCGGGGGCCTCTGGGGCCAACGTCCTGACTTTC
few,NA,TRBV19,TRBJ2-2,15,CASSIGGTATGELFF,TGTGCCAGTAGTATCGGCGGGACTGCCACCGGGGAGCTGTTTTTT
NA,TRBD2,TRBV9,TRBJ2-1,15,CASSVEAGYGNEQFF,TGTGCCAGCAGCGTAGAAGCGGGATACGGCAATGAGCAGTTCTTC
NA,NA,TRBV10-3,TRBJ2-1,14,CAIGDFSSYNEQFF,TGTGCCATCGGCGATTTTAGCTCCTACAATGAGCAGTTCTTC
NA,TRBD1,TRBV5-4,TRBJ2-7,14,CASSESYRGHEQYF,TGTGCCAGCAGCGAGTCATACAGGGGCCACGAGCAGTACTTC
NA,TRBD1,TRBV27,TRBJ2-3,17,CASSLPTGGVPSDTQYF,TGTGCCAGCAGTTTACCTACAGGGGGCGTTCCCTCAGATACGCAGTATTTT
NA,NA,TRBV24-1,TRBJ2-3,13,CATSDGGADTQYF,TGTGCCACCAGTGACGGAGGGGCTGATACGCAGTATTTT
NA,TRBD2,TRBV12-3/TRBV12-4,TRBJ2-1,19,CASSPGTRIRLSSYNEQFF,TGTGCCAGCAGCCCCGGGACTAGGATCCGCTTAAGCTCCTACAATGAGCAGTTCTTC
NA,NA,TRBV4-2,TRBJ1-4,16,CASSPEWAGTNEKLFF,TGTGCCAGCAGCCCCGAATGGGCAGGAACTAATGAAAAACTGTTTTTT
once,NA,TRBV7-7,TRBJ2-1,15,CASSLDRLHYNEQFF,TGTGCCAGCAGCTTAGATCGCCTGCACTACAATGAGCAGTTCTTC
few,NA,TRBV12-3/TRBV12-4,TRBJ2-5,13,CASSWRESETQYF,TGTGCCAGCAGTTGGCGGGAATCGGAGACCCAGTACTTC
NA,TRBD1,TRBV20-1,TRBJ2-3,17,CSATSQTGTASTDTQYF,TGCAGTGCTACATCTCAAACCGGGACAGCCTCCACAGATACGCAGTATTTT
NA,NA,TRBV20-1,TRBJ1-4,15,CSARDVRSGAEKLFF,TGCAGTGCTAGAGATGTTCGGTCAGGGGCTGAAAAACTGTTTTTT
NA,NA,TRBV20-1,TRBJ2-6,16,CSARDPTGSGANVLTF,TGCAGTGCTAGAGACCCTACCGGATCTGGGGCCAACGTCCTGACTTTC
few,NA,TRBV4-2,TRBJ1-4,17,CASSQDRAGSLNEKLFF,TGTGCCAGCAGCCAAGATCGGGCCGGATCCCTTAATGAAAAACTGTTTTTT
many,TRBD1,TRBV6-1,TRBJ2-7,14,CASSGTGRPYEQYF,TGTGCCAGCAGTGGGACAGGGAGGCCCTACGAGCAGTACTTC
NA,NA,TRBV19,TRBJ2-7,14,CARIPDVGTYEQYF,TGTGCCAGGATCCCCGACGTCGGGACCTACGAGCAGTACTTC
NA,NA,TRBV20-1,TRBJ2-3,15,CSARSGGWGTDTQYF,TGCAGTGCTAGGTCTGGGGGTTGGGGCACAGATACGCAGTATTTT
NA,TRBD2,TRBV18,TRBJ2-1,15,CASSPPLLAGNEQFF,TGTGCCAGCTCACCACCGTTGCTAGCGGGGAATGAGCAGTTCTTC
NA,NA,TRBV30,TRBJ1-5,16,CAWSVPGSVVLQPQHF,TGTGCCTGGAGTGTACCCGGGTCTGTGGTTCTTCAGCCCCAGCATTTT
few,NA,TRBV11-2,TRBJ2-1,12,CASSGQGPEQFF,TGTGCCAGCAGCGGGCAGGGCCCTGAGCAGTTCTTC
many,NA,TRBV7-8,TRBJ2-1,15,CASSSSPGSYNEQFF,TGTGCCAGCAGCTCTAGCCCCGGCTCCTACAATGAGCAGTTCTTC
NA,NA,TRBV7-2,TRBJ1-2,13,CASSLARARGYTF,TGTGCCAGCAGCTTAGCTCGAGCCCGCGGCTACACCTTC
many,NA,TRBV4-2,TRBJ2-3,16,CASSQEIAAVRLTQYF,TGTGCCAGCAGCCAAGAGATCGCAGCAGTGAGGCTTACGCAGTATTTT
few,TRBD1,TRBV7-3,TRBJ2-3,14,CASSSDRGRDTQYF,TGTGCCAGCAGCTCTGACAGGGGGAGAGATACGCAGTATTTT
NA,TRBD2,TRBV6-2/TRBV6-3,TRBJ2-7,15,CASRSLTSGRTVGYF,TGTGCCAGCAGATCACTTACTAGCGGGAGAACCGTTGGGTACTTC
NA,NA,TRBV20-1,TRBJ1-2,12,CSARVAGYGYTF,TGCAGTGCTAGAGTGGCAGGCTATGGCTACACCTTC
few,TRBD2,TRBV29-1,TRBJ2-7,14,CSVTGLAGVYEQYF,TGCAGCGTAACAGGACTAGCGGGAGTATACGAGCAGTACTTC
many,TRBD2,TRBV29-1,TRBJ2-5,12,CSVTSGQETQYF,TGCAGCGTTACTAGCGGGCAAGAGACCCAGTACTTC
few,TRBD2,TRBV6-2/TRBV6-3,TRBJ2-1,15,CASSYDRAGANEQFF,TGTGCCAGCAGTTACGATCGAGCGGGAGCCAATGAGCAGTTCTTC
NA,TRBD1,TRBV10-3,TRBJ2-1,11,CAISSDRGQFF,TGTGCCATCAGTTCGGACAGGGGGCAGTTCTTC
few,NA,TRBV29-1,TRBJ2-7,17,CSVARQPVSGISYEQYF,TGCAGCGTTGCAAGGCAACCCGTATCGGGGATAAGTTACGAGCAGTACTTC
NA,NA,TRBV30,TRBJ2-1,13,CAWKLIPYNEQFF,TGTGCCTGGAAGTTGATACCATACAATGAGCAGTTCTTC
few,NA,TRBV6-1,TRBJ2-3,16,CASSENRRGLGDTQYF,TGTGCCAGCAGTGAAAACAGACGGGGACTCGGAGATACGCAGTATTTT
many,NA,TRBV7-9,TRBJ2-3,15,CASSLDGFSTDTQYF,TGTGCCAGCAGCTTAGACGGGTTTAGCACAGATACGCAGTATTTT
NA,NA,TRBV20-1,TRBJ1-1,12,CSATREYTEAFF,TGCAGTGCTACCAGAGAGTACACTGAAGCTTTCTTT
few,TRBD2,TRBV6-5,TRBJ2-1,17,CASRVAGSGRAVNEQFF,TGTGCCAGCAGGGTGGCGGGAAGCGGGAGGGCCGTCAATGAGCAGTTCTTC
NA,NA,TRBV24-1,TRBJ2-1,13,CATSVGVGGEQFF,TGTGCCACCAGTGTGGGTGTTGGAGGTGAGCAGTTCTTC
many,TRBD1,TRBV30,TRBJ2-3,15,CAWSPGQGIRYTQYF,TGTGCCTGGAGTCCGGGACAGGGTATTAGGTATACGCAGTATTTT